Below, 17 T cell receptor beta chains from the same sample are listed, as sequenced in a study of CD8+CD57+ T cells in acquired aplastic anemia. Profiles of TCR beta VDJ and CDR3 were generated from a genomic DNA template. TCRdb reanalysed the reads using MiXCR and keeps one entry per CDR3 protein. The sample records 150,000 to 200,000 distinct CDR3 sequences, about 48% being singletons. Sequencing used sorted CD4+, CD8+, or CD8+CD57+ T cells (not recorded which) from PBMCs. These receptors were collected from a human donor in good health.

A few counts support this clonotype. This chain joins TRBV10-3 and TRBJ2-3; the match to TRBD2 covers 7 bases. CDR1 and CDR2 (germline): ENHRY, SYGVKD. V lost 7 bases and J lost 3; bases outside the gene matches: 10. CDR3 length equals 15 residues. The CDR3 loop reads CAIKLRRESTDTQYF. The CDR3 DNA reads as TGTGCCATCAAGTTGAGGCGGGAGTCGACAGATACGCAGTATTTT.

This clonotype was counted a few times. The chain joins TRBV11-1 to TRBJ2-7; 7 nucleotides align to TRBD2. Trimming cost V 1 base and J 2 bases; bases outside gene matches: 8. This CDR3 comprises 16 residues. The germline V gene encodes CDR1 SGHAT and CDR2 FQDESV (reference sequence). CDR3 sequence: CASSLGSPGGAYEQYF. The CDR3 nucleotides read TGTGCCAGCAGCTTAGGGTCTCCGGGGGGAGCCTACGAGCAGTACTTC.

This clonotype has a count of ten or more. DNA for the CDR3: TGTGCCAGCAGCCAAAGGACAGGCGTGGACTACGAGCAGTACTTC. It yields the protein CASSQRTGVDYEQYF. The J gene is TRBJ2-7, the V gene TRBV14, with 7 bases identical to TRBD1. This CDR3 contains 15 residues. The germline gives CDR1 SGHDN, CDR2 FVKESK. The ends lost 2 bases at V and 3 bases at J; junction bases unmatched: 7.

This clonotype has at least ten counts. This rearrangement joins TRBV19 to TRBJ1-5, with D unresolved. Trimming took 3 bases from V and 6 from J, leaving 15 bases between them. The CDR3 length is 15 residues. In germline, CDR1 is LNHDA, CDR2 SQIVND (reference sequence). The CDR3 nucleotides are TGTGCCAGTAGTATTAGTGTCAGCTTAGCTCAGCCCCAGCATTTT. This translates into CASSISVSLAQPQHF.

This clonotype came up many times. The chain is built from TRBV20-1 and TRBJ2-3; D might be TRBD1 or TRBD2, each matching 5 bases. V was shortened by 3 bases and J by 0 bases, with 10 bases between the two germline ends. CDR1 is DFQATT and CDR2 is SNEGSKA in the germline V gene (reference sequence). The CDR3 totals 14 residues. The CDR3 region is CSASEGFSTDTQYF. CDR3 nucleotide sequence: TGCAGTGCTAGTGAGGGGTTTAGCACAGATACGCAGTATTTT.

The chain has TRBV28 and TRBJ2-1; TRBD1 is a possible D gene (5 bases). Trimming stripped 2 bases from V and 7 bases from J, with 12 bases between. Germline CDR1 MDHEN, CDR2 SYDVKM. CDR3 length: 14 amino acids. CDR3 coding DNA: TGTGCCAGCAGTTTAGGGGCTCTTCGAAATGAGCAGTTCTTC. It yields the protein CASSLGALRNEQFF. Full variable domain (missing parts from reference TRBV28 and TRBJ2-1): DVKVTQSSRYLVKRTGEKVFLECVQDMDHENMFWYRQDPGLGLRLIYFSYDVKMKEKGDIPEGYSVSREKKERFSLILESASTNQTSMYLCASSLGALRNEQFFGPGTRLTVL.

The rearrangement uses TRBV7-2 and TRBJ2-1; TRBD2 matches at 8 bases. The CDR3 has 15 residues. V shed 1 base and J 8 bases; nucleotides not matched to a gene: 7. The germline CDR1 and CDR2 sequences are SGHTA and FQGNSA. Written as DNA, the CDR3 is TGTGCCAGCAGCTTAGGACTAGCGCTAGGCGATGAGCAGTTCTTC. Protein product: CASSLGLALGDEQFF.

This clonotype was counted between two and nine times. V gene TRBV4-2 combines with J gene TRBJ2-1; TRBD2 aligns across 11 bases. This CDR3 region has 18 residues. With V trimmed by 0 bases and J by 7 bases, 11 bases remained unmatched. CDR1 is LGHNA, CDR2 YNFKEQ, per germline. In nucleotides, the CDR3 is TGTGCCAGCAGCCAAGAGGGGTCCCGACTAGCGGGATTAAATGAGCAGTTCTTC. The encoded protein is CASSQEGSRLAGLNEQFF.

On this clonotype itself: Possible read error: a much larger clone is one base away. The CDR3 DNA reads as TGTGCCAGCAGTTTGGGGTACAAAGGCTACACCTTC. Translating gives CASSLGYKGYTF. The rearrangement uses TRBV12-3 or TRBV12-4 and TRBJ1-2, with D hard to call. V was clipped by 3 bases and J by 8 bases, with 10 bases between them. The CDR3 sequence is 12 residues long.

This clonotype has a handful of counts. The chain combines TRBV7-9 with TRBJ2-3; D is perhaps TRBD1 (5 bases). V lost 2 bases, J lost 6 bases, and 9 bases lay in between. The CDR3 extends over 13 amino acids. In germline, CDR1 is SEHNR, CDR2 FQNEAQ (reference sequence). In DNA form, the CDR3 reads TGTGCCAGCAGCTTAACGGACACTGATACGCAGTATTTT. This sequence encodes CASSLTDTDTQYF.

This clonotype occurred many times. The CDR3: CASSAGPGNSPLHF. CDR3 nucleotides: TGTGCCAGCAGCGCGGGACCCGGCAATTCACCCCTCCACTTT. The V and J genes are TRBV7-3 and TRBJ1-6, with a weak D call TRBD1 (5 bases). Germline V gene lookup returns CDR1 SGHTA and CDR2 FQGTGA. Trimming removed 5 bases at V and 7 bases at J, with 12 bases between. This CDR3 is built from 14 residues.

There are a few counts of this clonotype. J is TRBJ1-1 and V is TRBV6-2 or TRBV6-3, with D maybe TRBD1 (5 bases). Germline V gives CDR1 MNHEY, CDR2 SVGEGT. This CDR3 has 14 residues. V lost 6 bases and J 0 bases, leaving 11 bases between the germline ends. CDR3: CASRLDSMNTEAFF. The CDR3, as DNA: TGTGCCAGCAGGCTAGACAGTATGAACACTGAAGCTTTCTTT.

With regard to this clonotype: A much larger clone lies one base from this, so it may be a read error. The chain links TRBV11-2 to TRBJ1-1, with unresolved D. The CDR3 has 13 residues. In germline, CDR1 is SGHAT, CDR2 FQNNGV. CDR3 nucleotides: TGTACCAGCAGCCCCAACATGAACACTGAAGCTTTCTTT. Residues: CTSSPNMNTEAFF.

This sequence joins TRBV7-9 and TRBJ2-7; no clear D. V was cut by 0 bases and J by 3 bases, with 12 bases left in between. Germline V lookup: CDR1 SEHNR, CDR2 FQNEAQ (reference sequence). This CDR3 is built from 15 residues. The CDR3 reads CASSLAGGVNYEQYF. The CDR3, as DNA: TGTGCCAGCAGCTTAGCTGGCGGAGTCAACTACGAGCAGTACTTC.

The chain recombines TRBV4-1 with TRBJ1-3; D might be TRBD1 (5 bases). V lost 6 bases and J 0 bases, leaving 12 bases between the germline ends. Germline V gene data show CDR1 as MGHRA and CDR2 as YSYEKL. The CDR3 is 15 amino acids. CDR3 in DNA: TGCGCCAGCAGGCCGACAGCCTCCTCTGGAAACACCATATATTTT. Translation gives CASRPTASSGNTIYF.

Ten or more counts support this clonotype. The chain joins TRBV10-3 to TRBJ2-2; TRBD1 is a possible D gene (5 bases). CDR1 is ENHRY and CDR2 is SYGVKD in the germline V gene. The germline V and J ends were trimmed by 2 bases and 6 bases, with 7 bases remaining between them. This CDR3 spans 13 amino acids. The CDR3 nucleotides are TGTGCCATCAGTGAGGCAGGGCCCGGGGAGCTGTTTTTT. As protein: CAISEAGPGELFF.

On this clonotype itself: Possible read error: a much larger clone is one base away. CDR3 loop: CACSLDQGGEKLFF. The CDR3 DNA reads as TGTGCCTGCAGCTTGGATCAGGGGGGTGAAAAACTGTTTTTT. The genes are TRBV5-8 and TRBJ1-4; 7 bases align to TRBD1. Germline V gene sequence: CDR1 SGHTS, CDR2 YDEGEE. CDR3 length: 14 amino acids.